This TCR beta chain stems from a study of T cell clonotyping in hematopoietic cell transplantation. In the study overall: Recipients' pretransplant samples followed cytoreduction.

Germline V gene lookup returns CDR1 SGHRS and CDR2 YFSETQ. This CDR3 region has 12 residues. V was trimmed by 7 bases and J by 1 base, leaving 9 bases between them. The time point: recipient sample about 28 days before transplant, after cytoreduction. Regarding the study as a whole: At the given depth, recipient repertoires were over 95% de novo clonotypes.

This clone was found once. The antigen remains unidentified. Profiling relied on immunoSEQ multiplex PCR, and the TCRdb table lists in-frame clones only, not all of them. The sample yields some 30,000 clones, over 60% seen once. This TCR derives from a man over 45 with myelodysplastic syndrome. Some clones in this sample may be carry-over from other donors' samples. V gene TRBV5-1 combines with J gene TRBJ2-7; possible D gene TRBD1, 6 bases. Sample: peripheral blood mononuclear cells, taken before stem cell transplant. CDR3 coding DNA: TGCGCCAGCGGCAGGGGATCCTACGAGCAGTACTTC. This sequence encodes CASGRGSYEQYF.